The present T cell receptor (beta chain) was sequenced within a study of early stage breast cancer tumors. The overall study: About 80% of the 16 invasive tumors were ER+, PR+ and HER2-. The ER+/PR+/HER2- tumors included eight ductal and a handful of lobular carcinomas.

V gave up 10 bases and J gave up 1 base, with 14 bases separating them. This CDR3 has 14 residues. Per germline, CDR1 ENHRY and CDR2 SYGVKD. The data were produced by immunoSEQ multiplex PCR, yet TCRdb's version contains in-frame clones alone and is incomplete. The sample consists of approximately 52,000 clones, about 80% of them appearing once. A word on this clone: Its antigen is still unknown.

Study-wide results and caveats: In about 90% of the 16 patients, blood comparison separated tumor from normal breast.

Sequencing was done on a sample of blood. The TCR was taken from a person aged 45-60 years with breast cancer. The chain recombines TRBV10-3 with TRBJ2-1, with D unresolved. CDR3 DNA sequence: TGTGCCACCGGGTGGGTGAGGTCCTACAATGAGCAGTTCTTC. Translation: CATGWVRSYNEQFF.